The rows below give T cell receptor beta chains drawn from one sample of a study of OX40 agonist ivuxolimab in advanced cancers. Produced via immunoSEQ multiplex PCR; TCRdb's table is partial and in-frame only. The sample carries over 45,000 clones, 75% to 85% recorded once. The sequencing used CD4+ or CD8+ T cells sorted from blood, collected in a trial of the OX40 agonist ivuxolimab. The receptors were gathered from an adult with an advanced solid tumor such as melanoma, head and neck, liver or kidney cancer. Both conserved end residues are part of each CDR3. D genes are given only for firm matches. Size tells how often a clone was seen (once, few, many) or the class of an expanded clone, and some rows leave it out.

D: NA; V: TRBV11-2; J: TRBJ1-2; size: NA; CDR3: CASSLVENYGYTF; DNA: TGTGCCAGCAGCTTAGTAGAGAACTATGGCTACACCTTC
D: NA; V: TRBV6-1; J: TRBJ2-2; size: NA; CDR3: CASSEGGAGPGELFF; DNA: TGTGCCAGCAGTGAAGGGGGGGCGGGGCCCGGGGAGCTGTTTTTT
D: TRBD2; V: TRBV6-5; J: TRBJ2-7; size: NA; CDR3: CASRAPGGWDEQYF; DNA: TGTGCCAGCAGGGCCCCGGGGGGTTGGGACGAGCAGTACTTC
D: NA; V: TRBV5-4; J: TRBJ2-5; size: NA; CDR3: CASSLELTRTETQYF; DNA: TGTGCCAGCAGCTTGGAATTGACAAGAACAGAGACCCAGTACTTC
D: NA; V: TRBV2; J: TRBJ1-5; size: NA; CDR3: CASKVMGGENQPQHF; DNA: TGTGCCAGCAAAGTCATGGGGGGAGAGAATCAGCCCCAGCATTTT
D: NA; V: TRBV11-2; J: TRBJ2-7; size: NA; CDR3: CASSSRDWSSYEQYF; DNA: TGTGCCAGCAGCTCTCGGGACTGGAGCTCCTACGAGCAGTACTTC
D: NA; V: TRBV29-1; J: TRBJ2-1; size: NA; CDR3: CSVEGGLRVRDNEQFF; DNA: TGCAGCGTTGAAGGTGGATTGCGGGTAAGGGACAATGAGCAGTTCTTC
D: NA; V: TRBV4-2; J: TRBJ1-3; size: NA; CDR3: CASSPTGNNGNTIYF; DNA: TGTGCCAGCAGCCCGACAGGAAACAATGGAAACACCATATATTTT
D: NA; V: TRBV25-1; J: TRBJ2-7; size: NA; CDR3: CASRGHYEQYF; DNA: TGTGCCAGCAGAGGACACTACGAGCAGTACTTC
D: TRBD2; V: TRBV6-4; J: TRBJ2-2; size: NA; CDR3: CASSDKAGENSGELFF; DNA: TGTGCCAGCAGTGACAAAGCGGGGGAGAATTCCGGGGAGCTGTTTTTT
D: NA; V: TRBV4-3; J: TRBJ2-5; size: NA; CDR3: CASSPRRGLRETQYF; DNA: TGCGCCAGCAGCCCCCGGCGAGGGTTGCGAGAGACCCAGTACTTC
D: TRBD2; V: TRBV5-4; J: TRBJ2-5; size: NA; CDR3: CASSLGLAGNQETQYF; DNA: TGTGCCAGCAGCTTAGGACTAGCGGGGAACCAAGAGACCCAGTACTTC
D: TRBD2; V: TRBV4-1; J: TRBJ2-1; size: NA; CDR3: CASSYTGTSGGANNEQFF; DNA: TGCGCCAGCAGCTACACCGGGACTAGCGGGGGGGCGAATAATGAGCAGTTCTTC
D: NA; V: TRBV18; J: TRBJ2-5; size: NA; CDR3: CASSPPGNTQTQYF; DNA: TGTGCCAGCTCACCACCAGGGAACACTCAGACCCAGTACTTC
D: NA; V: TRBV7-2; J: TRBJ2-3; size: NA; CDR3: CASSLSGGGAPTQYF; DNA: TGTGCCAGCAGCTTAAGTGGCGGGGGCGCCCCTACGCAGTATTTT
D: TRBD1; V: TRBV7-3; J: TRBJ1-4; size: few; CDR3: CASSLNPPGTVKEKLFF; DNA: TGTGCCAGCAGTCTAAACCCCCCCGGGACAGTAAAGGAAAAACTGTTTTTT
D: NA; V: TRBV6-5; J: TRBJ1-2; size: NA; CDR3: CASSYDSKNYGYTF; DNA: TGTGCCAGCAGTTATGACAGCAAGAACTATGGCTACACCTTC
D: TRBD1; V: TRBV7-9; J: TRBJ2-7; size: NA; CDR3: CASSPLGTGGYEQYF; DNA: TGTGCCAGCAGCCCACTCGGGACAGGGGGGTACGAGCAGTACTTC
D: TRBD2; V: TRBV14; J: TRBJ2-3; size: NA; CDR3: CASSQGWRLADYTDTQYF; DNA: TGTGCCAGCAGCCAAGGTTGGAGGCTAGCGGACTACACAGATACGCAGTATTTT
D: NA; V: TRBV5-1; J: TRBJ2-3; size: few; CDR3: CASSLQGTDTQYF; DNA: TGCGCCAGCAGCTTACAGGGCACAGATACGCAGTATTTT
D: NA; V: TRBV25-1; J: TRBJ2-2; size: NA; CDR3: CASSELGTGELFF; DNA: TGTGCCAGCAGTGAACTGGGCACCGGGGAGCTGTTTTTT
D: TRBD1; V: TRBV5-5; J: TRBJ1-2; size: NA; CDR3: CASTLGQHSYGYTF; DNA: TGTGCCAGCACCTTGGGACAGCACAGCTATGGCTACACCTTC
D: TRBD1; V: TRBV11-2; J: TRBJ1-1; size: NA; CDR3: CASQKIDRENTEAFF; DNA: TGTGCCAGCCAGAAAATAGACAGGGAGAACACTGAAGCTTTCTTT
D: TRBD1; V: TRBV14; J: TRBJ2-7; size: NA; CDR3: CASSQVNRGVVKQYF; DNA: TGTGCCAGCAGCCAAGTTAACAGGGGAGTCGTGAAGCAGTACTTC
D: TRBD1; V: TRBV4-1; J: TRBJ1-1; size: NA; CDR3: CASSQTQGSLNTEAFF; DNA: TGCGCCAGCAGCCAAACACAGGGGTCCTTGAACACTGAAGCTTTCTTT
D: TRBD1; V: TRBV6-5; J: TRBJ2-7; size: NA; CDR3: CASSYSLDRAHEQYF; DNA: TGTGCCAGCAGTTACTCACTGGACAGGGCCCACGAGCAGTACTTC
D: NA; V: TRBV4-1; J: TRBJ1-1; size: NA; CDR3: CASSQYRDAGSFF; DNA: TGCGCCAGCAGCCAGTACAGGGACGCTGGTTCTTTCTTT
D: TRBD1; V: TRBV6-5; J: TRBJ1-2; size: NA; CDR3: CASSLTGEVYGYTF; DNA: TGTGCCAGCAGTTTGACAGGGGAGGTGTATGGCTACACCTTC
D: NA; V: TRBV4-3; J: TRBJ2-1; size: NA; CDR3: CASSQRGGRFDEQFF; DNA: TGCGCCAGCAGCCAAAGGGGGGGCCGATTCGATGAGCAGTTCTTC
D: TRBD1; V: TRBV6-5; J: TRBJ1-4; size: NA; CDR3: CASSYYGLQGEKLFF; DNA: TGTGCCAGCAGTTACTACGGCCTACAGGGGGAAAAACTGTTTTTT
D: TRBD1; V: TRBV23-1; J: TRBJ2-1; size: NA; CDR3: CASSPPTWDRGRDEQFF; DNA: TGCGCCAGCAGTCCCCCGACCTGGGACAGGGGACGGGATGAGCAGTTCTTC
D: TRBD1; V: TRBV7-2; J: TRBJ1-1; size: NA; CDR3: CASSLRGLGNTEAFF; DNA: TGTGCCAGCAGCTTAAGGGGGCTGGGGAACACTGAAGCTTTCTTT
D: TRBD2; V: TRBV4-1; J: TRBJ2-5; size: NA; CDR3: CASSQEGQGSGGWTQYF; DNA: TGCGCCAGCAGCCAAGAGGGGCAAGGTAGCGGGGGGTGGACCCAGTACTTC
D: TRBD1; V: TRBV30; J: TRBJ1-1; size: NA; CDR3: CAWSVGTGWVRNTEAFF; DNA: TGTGCCTGGAGTGTAGGGACAGGGTGGGTTAGGAACACTGAAGCTTTCTTT
D: NA; V: TRBV7-2; J: TRBJ2-2; size: NA; CDR3: CASSLFGSPTTGELFF; DNA: TGTGCCAGCAGCTTATTCGGCTCCCCGACGACCGGGGAGCTGTTTTTT
D: NA; V: TRBV28; J: TRBJ1-5; size: NA; CDR3: CAIFGVGNQPQHF; DNA: TGTGCCATATTCGGGGTCGGCAATCAGCCCCAGCATTTT
D: NA; V: TRBV5-6; J: TRBJ1-2; size: NA; CDR3: CASSREGQGRGYTF; DNA: TGTGCCAGCAGCCGGGAGGGGCAAGGGCGAGGCTACACCTTC
D: TRBD1; V: TRBV5-4; J: TRBJ1-2; size: few; CDR3: CASSSDRGNGGYTF; DNA: TGTGCCAGCAGCTCGGACAGGGGAAATGGAGGCTACACCTTC
D: TRBD1; V: TRBV2; J: TRBJ2-3; size: once; CDR3: CASGDRDYTDTQYF; DNA: TGTGCCAGCGGGGACAGGGACTACACAGATACGCAGTATTTT
D: NA; V: TRBV6-1; J: TRBJ1-1; size: NA; CDR3: CASSPQPTGKAFF; DNA: TGTGCCAGCAGCCCCCAGCCTACCGGGAAAGCTTTCTTT
D: NA; V: TRBV7-8; J: TRBJ2-7; size: NA; CDR3: CASSSRDGPTRQYF; DNA: TGTGCCAGCAGCTCCCGTGACGGACCTACGAGGCAGTACTTC
D: NA; V: TRBV19; J: TRBJ1-2; size: NA; CDR3: CASSIVGTPYGYTF; DNA: TGTGCCAGTAGTATAGTCGGGACACCCTATGGCTACACCTTC
D: NA; V: TRBV29-1; J: TRBJ2-7; size: medium-sized; CDR3: CSGGDSGYEQYF; DNA: TGCAGCGGGGGGGACAGCGGATACGAGCAGTACTTC